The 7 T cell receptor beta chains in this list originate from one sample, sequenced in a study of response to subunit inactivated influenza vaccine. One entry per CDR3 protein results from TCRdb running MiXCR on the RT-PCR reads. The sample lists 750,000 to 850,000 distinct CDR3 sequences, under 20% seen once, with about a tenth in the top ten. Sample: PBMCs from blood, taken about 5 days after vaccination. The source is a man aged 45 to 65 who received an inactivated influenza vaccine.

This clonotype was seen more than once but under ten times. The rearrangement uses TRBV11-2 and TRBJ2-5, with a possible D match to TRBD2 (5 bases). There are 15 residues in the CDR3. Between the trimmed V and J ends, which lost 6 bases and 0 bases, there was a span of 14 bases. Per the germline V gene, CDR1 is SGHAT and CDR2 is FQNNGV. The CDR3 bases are TGTGCCAGCAGGTCAACACTAGAACACCAAGAGACCCAGTACTTC. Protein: CASRSTLEHQETQYF.

The DNA of the CDR3 is TGTGCCAGCAGGGCGCCGGGCCGATACAATGAGCAGTTCTTC. This translates into CASRAPGRYNEQFF. This chain links TRBV25-1 with TRBJ2-1; no firm D call. The CDR3 spans 14 residues. The V gene's germline CDR1 is MGHDK and CDR2 SYGVNS. V dropped 6 bases and J dropped 4 bases, with 13 bases sitting between them.

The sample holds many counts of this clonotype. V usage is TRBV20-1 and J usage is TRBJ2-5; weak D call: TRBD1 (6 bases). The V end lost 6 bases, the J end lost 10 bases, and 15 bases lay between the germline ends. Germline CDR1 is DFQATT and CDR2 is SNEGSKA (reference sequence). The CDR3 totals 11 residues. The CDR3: CSALTNRVQYF. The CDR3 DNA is TGCAGTGCCCTAACGAACAGGGTCCAGTACTTC.

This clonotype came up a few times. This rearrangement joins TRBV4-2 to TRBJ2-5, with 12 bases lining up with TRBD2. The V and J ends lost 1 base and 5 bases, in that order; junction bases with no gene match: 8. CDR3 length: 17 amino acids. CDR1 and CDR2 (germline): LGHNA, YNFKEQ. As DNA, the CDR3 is TGTGCCAGCAGCCAAGCAGCTAGCGGGGGGGCCCGGGAGACCCAGTACTTC. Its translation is CASSQAASGGARETQYF.

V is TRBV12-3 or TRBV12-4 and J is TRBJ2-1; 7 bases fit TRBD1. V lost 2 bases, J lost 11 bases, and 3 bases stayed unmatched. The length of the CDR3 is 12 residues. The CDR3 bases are TGTGCCAGCAGTTTACCAGGGGGTAAGCAGTTCTTC. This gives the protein CASSLPGGKQFF.

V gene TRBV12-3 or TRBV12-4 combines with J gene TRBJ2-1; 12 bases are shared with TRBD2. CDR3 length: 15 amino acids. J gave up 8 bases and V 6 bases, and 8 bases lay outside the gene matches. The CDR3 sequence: CASRPGLAGIYEQFF. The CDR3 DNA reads TGTGCCAGCAGGCCGGGACTAGCGGGTATTTATGAGCAGTTCTTC.

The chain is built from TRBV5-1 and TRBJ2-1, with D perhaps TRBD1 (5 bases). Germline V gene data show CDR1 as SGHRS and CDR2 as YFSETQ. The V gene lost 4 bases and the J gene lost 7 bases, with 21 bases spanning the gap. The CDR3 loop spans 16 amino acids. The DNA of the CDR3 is TGCGCCAGCAGCACTTCAGGGCCCCCCGGTCCTAATGAGCAGTTCTTC. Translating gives CASSTSGPPGPNEQFF.